A single sample is the source of the 25 T cell receptor beta chains below, sequenced in a study of graft-versus-host responses after intestinal transplantation. Sequencing used immunoSEQ multiplex PCR; TCRdb keeps in-frame clones, though not all of them. The sample shows about 94,000 clones, roughly 90% of them seen only once. These receptors lack a known antigen. Sequences were derived from unstimulated CD8+ T cells sorted from spleen or lymph node cells, sampled before intestinal transplant. The receptors come from a human donor who received an intestinal transplant.

The chain carries TRBV19 and TRBJ2-1, with D perhaps matching TRBD2 (5 bases). The CDR3 is 11 residues long. Germline-derived CDR1 and CDR2 are LNHDA and SQIVND (reference sequence). Trimming left V 4 bases short and J 9 bases short, with 7 bases between. This CDR3 reads CASSSGGEQFF. CDR3 coding DNA: TGTGCCAGTAGTAGCGGAGGTGAGCAGTTCTTC.

The chain combines TRBV4-3 with TRBJ2-1; 10 nucleotides match TRBD1. Germline CDR1 reads LGHNA; CDR2 reads YSLEER. There are 20 residues in the CDR3. Losses at the gene ends were 3 bases for V and 8 bases for J; bases not matched to a gene: 22. CDR3 in amino acids: CASSQSGTGEGGLPADEQFF. The CDR3 DNA reads TGCGCCAGCAGCCAGTCCGGGACAGGGGAGGGCGGATTACCAGCGGATGAGCAGTTCTTC.

The rearrangement links TRBV6-6 to TRBJ2-7, with 10 bases lining up with TRBD2. Germline values: CDR1 MNHNY, CDR2 SVGAGI (reference sequence). J lost 6 bases, V lost 6 bases, and 8 bases had no gene match. This CDR3 comprises 14 residues. The CDR3 sequence is CASSPASGSVEQYF. The CDR3 DNA reads TGTGCCAGCAGCCCGGCTAGCGGGAGCGTCGAGCAGTACTTC.

J is TRBJ1-4 and V is TRBV5-1; 10 bases align to TRBD1. The CDR3 contains 14 residues. With V trimmed by 4 bases and J by 5 bases, 2 bases remained unmatched. From germline, CDR1 is SGHRS and CDR2 YFSETQ. This CDR3 reads CASSPGQGNEKLFF. The DNA for the CDR3 is TGCGCCAGCAGCCCGGGACAGGGGAATGAAAAACTGTTTTTT.

The gene calls are TRBV19 and TRBJ2-2, with D possibly being TRBD2 (6 bases). The CDR3 length is 15 residues. Deletions cut 11 bases from V and 1 base from J, with 17 bases between. Germline lookup yields CDR1 LNHDA and CDR2 SQIVND (reference sequence). In DNA form, the CDR3 reads TGTGCCTCCTCCCTGGGGGGAGGGAACACCGGGGAGCTGTTTTTT. This codes for CASSLGGGNTGELFF.

The chain employs TRBV29-1 and TRBJ1-1; 7 bases are a match to TRBD1. CDR3 size: 15 residues. J lost 1 base, V lost 4 bases, and 9 bases had no gene match. CDR1 SQVTM and CDR2 ANQGSEA come from the germline V gene. The CDR3 sequence is CSVGSRGLGNTEAFF. In DNA, the CDR3 is TGCAGCGTTGGTTCTAGGGGGCTGGGGAACACTGAAGCTTTCTTT. The whole variable domain, filled in from reference TRBV29-1 and TRBJ1-1, reads SAVISQKPSRDICQRGTSLTIQCQVDSQVTMMFWYRQQPGQSLTLIATANQGSEATYESGFVIDKFPISRPNLTFSTLTVSNMSPEDSSIYLCSVGSRGLGNTEAFFGQGTRLTVV.

The chain uses TRBV5-1 and TRBJ1-2; D ambiguous. Per germline, CDR1 SGHRS and CDR2 YFSETQ. Trimming shortened V by 5 bases and J by 5 bases, and 19 bases separated the two germline ends. CDR3 size: 15 residues. The CDR3 loop is CASSASSPFQYGYTF. CDR3 DNA sequence: TGCGCCAGCAGTGCCTCTTCACCGTTTCAGTATGGCTACACCTTC.

This clone was observed a single time. The genes are TRBV25-1 and TRBJ1-6, with D tentatively TRBD1 (5 bases). The CDR3 has 15 amino acids. Trimming cost V 2 bases and J 5 bases, with 10 bases left between them. Germline lookup yields CDR1 MGHDK and CDR2 SYGVNS. The CDR3 loop reads CASSERQGNNSPLHF. CDR3 coding DNA: TGTGCCAGCAGTGAAAGGCAGGGCAATAATTCACCCCTCCACTTT. The variable domain in full, completed from reference TRBV25-1 and TRBJ1-6, reads EADIYQTPRYLVIGTGKKITLECSQTMGHDKMYWYQQDPGMELHLIHYSYGVNSTEKGDLSSESTVSRIRTEHFPLTLESARPSHTSQYLCASSERQGNNSPLHFGNGTRLTVT.

In its sample, this clone was seen once. The chain couples TRBV4-1 to TRBJ1-2, with D maybe TRBD1 (5 bases). CDR3 size: 14 residues. CDR1 MGHRA and CDR2 YSYEKL come from the germline V gene. Trimming cost V 1 base and J 4 bases, with 10 bases left between them. The CDR3 is CASSQVGQSYGYTF. The CDR3 coding sequence is TGCGCCAGCAGCCAAGTGGGGCAGTCCTATGGCTACACCTTC.

The chain combines TRBV10-3 with TRBJ2-7; D is possibly TRBD1 (6 bases). Germline loops: CDR1 ENHRY, CDR2 SYGVKD. V was clipped by 0 bases and J by 4 bases, with 16 bases between them. This CDR3 is built from 16 residues. CDR3: CAISESTAGAGYEQYF. The CDR3 DNA reads as TGTGCCATCAGTGAGTCGACGGCAGGGGCTGGGTACGAGCAGTACTTC.

The rearrangement joins TRBV28 to TRBJ1-1; D gene ambiguous. Trimming stripped 1 base from V and 5 bases from J, with 11 bases between. The CDR3 consists of 14 residues. In germline, CDR1 is MDHEN, CDR2 SYDVKM. The CDR3 DNA reads as TGTGCCAGCAGTTTATTATGGGGAGGTACTGAAGCTTTCTTT. As protein: CASSLLWGGTEAFF. The variable domain in full, completed from reference TRBV28 and TRBJ1-1, reads DVKVTQSSRYLVKRTGEKVFLECVQDMDHENMFWYRQDPGLGLRLIYFSYDVKMKEKGDIPEGYSVSREKKERFSLILESASTNQTSMYLCASSLLWGGTEAFFGQGTRLTVV.

The V and J genes are TRBV19 and TRBJ1-5; TRBD1 is a possible D gene (5 bases). Trimming shortened V by 7 bases and J by 5 bases, and 12 bases separated the two germline ends. There are 13 residues in the CDR3. The germline CDR1 and CDR2 sequences are LNHDA and SQIVND (reference sequence). The CDR3 here is CASTNRSDQPQHF. As DNA, the CDR3 is TGTGCCAGTACCAACAGGAGCGATCAGCCCCAGCATTTT.

The chain joins TRBV7-3 to TRBJ2-1; 7 bases align to TRBD2. The V and J ends lost 3 bases and 5 bases, in that order; junction bases with no gene match: 1. CDR1 is SGHTA, CDR2 FQGTGA, per germline. The CDR3 is 13 amino acids. Here the CDR3 DNA reads TGTGCCAGCAGCTTGGCGGGAGACAATGAGCAGTTCTTC. Translation: CASSLAGDNEQFF.

J is TRBJ1-1 and V is TRBV6-6, with TRBD1 as a possible D gene (6 bases). Germline lookup yields CDR1 MNHNY and CDR2 SVGAGI (reference sequence). The CDR3 length is 16 residues. The V end lost 2 bases, the J end lost 2 bases, and 15 bases lay between the germline ends. CDR3 bases: TGTGCCAGCAGTTACCAATCCACAGGGAGCAACACTGAAGCTTTCTTT. Protein product: CASSYQSTGSNTEAFF.

The rearrangement uses TRBV27 and TRBJ2-7; 7 nucleotides align to TRBD1. Germline CDR1 MNHEY, CDR2 SMNVEV (reference sequence). There are 14 residues in the CDR3. Germline trimming cut 0 bases from V and 5 bases from J; bases unmatched to any gene: 4. The CDR3 reads CASSLSRQGDEQYF. The CDR3 region has the DNA TGTGCCAGCAGTTTATCGAGGCAGGGGGACGAGCAGTACTTC.

This clone has only a few counts. The genes are TRBV25-1 and TRBJ2-7; D perhaps matches TRBD1 (5 bases). This CDR3 region has 12 residues. V was cut by 7 bases and J by 0 bases, with 7 bases left in between. Germline V gene data show CDR1 as MGHDK and CDR2 as SYGVNS. The CDR3 sequence is CASTDSSYEQYF. In nucleotides, the CDR3 is TGTGCCAGCACAGACAGCTCCTACGAGCAGTACTTC.

This clone has more than one count but fewer than ten. This chain links TRBV5-1 with TRBJ2-7, with 9 nucleotides matching TRBD2. Germline loops: CDR1 SGHRS, CDR2 YFSETQ. J gave up 0 bases and V 7 bases, and 5 bases lay outside the gene matches. CDR3 length equals 14 residues. The CDR3 spells CASGASGASYEQYF. CDR3 sequence (DNA): TGCGCCAGCGGAGCTAGCGGGGCCTCCTACGAGCAGTACTTC.

V and J are TRBV27 and TRBJ2-7, with 7 bases identical to TRBD1. The ends lost 4 bases at V and 5 bases at J; junction bases unmatched: 11. The CDR3 has 15 amino acids. Germline V CDR1 and CDR2: MNHEY, SMNVEV (reference sequence). The CDR3 spells CASSSQTGIFHEQYF. CDR3 DNA: TGTGCCAGCAGTTCCCAGACAGGGATTTTTCACGAGCAGTACTTC.

The rearrangement uses TRBV11-2 and TRBJ2-1, with 9 bases fitting TRBD1. Germline V gives CDR1 SGHAT, CDR2 FQNNGV. The CDR3 runs to 15 residues. Trimming took 5 bases from V and 2 from J; bases not matched to a gene: 4. CDR3 protein: CASSLTGGAYNEQFF. In DNA, the CDR3 is TGTGCCAGCAGCCTGACAGGGGGGGCCTACAATGAGCAGTTCTTC.

This chain connects TRBV7-9 to TRBJ1-2, with D perhaps matching TRBD1 (5 bases). The V gene lost 3 bases and the J gene lost 5 bases, with 19 bases spanning the gap. The CDR3 consists of 16 residues. CDR1 and CDR2 (germline): SEHNR, FQNEAQ (reference sequence). The CDR3 loop is CASSFKGLGQDYGYTF. CDR3 bases: TGTGCCAGCAGCTTTAAAGGTCTGGGGCAGGATTATGGCTACACCTTC.

This clone occurred a few times. The V gene is TRBV19, the J gene TRBJ2-1; TRBD1 matches 8 bases. After removal of 5 bases from V and 6 bases from J, the junction contained 6 bases not matched to a gene. CDR3 length: 14 residues. CDR1 and CDR2 (germline): LNHDA, SQIVND (reference sequence). DNA for the CDR3: TGTGCCAGTAGTTGGACAGGGCAGGGCAATGAGCAGTTCTTC. This gives the protein CASSWTGQGNEQFF.

This chain connects TRBV4-1 to TRBJ2-3, with 7 bases matching TRBD2. With 0 bases clipped from V and 4 bases from J, the junction kept 1 base outside the gene matches. The CDR3 consists of 14 residues. Per germline, CDR1 MGHRA and CDR2 YSYEKL. The CDR3 nucleotides read TGCGCCAGCAGCCAAGAGCGGGAGTCAGATACGCAGTATTTT. It encodes CASSQERESDTQYF.

V and J are TRBV7-9 and TRBJ1-2, with a weak D call TRBD1 (6 bases). Trimming took off 6 bases at V and 0 bases at J, with 17 bases between the two ends. The CDR3 is 16 amino acids. The germline CDR1 and CDR2 sequences are SEHNR and FQNEAQ (reference sequence). CDR3 sequence reads: CASSWPGAEANYGYTF. In DNA form, the CDR3 reads TGTGCCAGCAGTTGGCCAGGGGCAGAAGCTAACTATGGCTACACCTTC.

The chain has TRBV9 and TRBJ2-1; D is possibly TRBD1 (6 bases). CDR1 SGDLS and CDR2 YYNGEE come from the germline V gene. The ends were cut back, 0 bases at V and 3 bases at J, with 10 bases in the middle. The CDR3 is made up of 15 amino acids. The CDR3 DNA follows: TGTGCCAGCAGCGTAGAGATCAGGGGCTACAATGAGCAGTTCTTC. Translating gives CASSVEIRGYNEQFF.

The chain recombines TRBV19 with TRBJ1-5, with D uncertain. The CDR3 sequence is 13 residues long. The germline CDR1 and CDR2 sequences are LNHDA and SQIVND (reference sequence). The germline V and J ends were trimmed by 2 bases and 1 base, with 3 bases remaining between them. CDR3 sequence: CASSITSNQPQHF. CDR3 bases: TGTGCCAGTAGTATAACAAGCAATCAGCCCCAGCATTTT.